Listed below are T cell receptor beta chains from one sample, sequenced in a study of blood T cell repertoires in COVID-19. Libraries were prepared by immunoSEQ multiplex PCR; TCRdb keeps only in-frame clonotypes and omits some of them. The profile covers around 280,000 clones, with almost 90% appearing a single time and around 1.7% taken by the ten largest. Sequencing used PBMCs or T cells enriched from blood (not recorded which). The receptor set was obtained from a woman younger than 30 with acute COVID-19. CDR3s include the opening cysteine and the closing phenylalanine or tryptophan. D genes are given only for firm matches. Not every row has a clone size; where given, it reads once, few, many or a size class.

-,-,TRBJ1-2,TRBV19,TGTGCCAGTAGTATAATTTTGGGGCAGCATGGCTACACCTTC,CASSIILGQHGYTF
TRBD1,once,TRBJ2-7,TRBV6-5,TGTGCCAGCAGTAAACCGGGACAGGGGGTGTACGAGCAGTACTTC,CASSKPGQGVYEQYF
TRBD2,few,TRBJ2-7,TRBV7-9,TGTGCCAGCAGCTTAGGGTCTAGCGGGAGGGCCGCCTCCTACGAGCAGTACTTC,CASSLGSSGRAASYEQYF
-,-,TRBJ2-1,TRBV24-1,TGTGCCACCGGAGAAGGTGGACTAACAAATGAGCAGTTCTTC,CATGEGGLTNEQFF
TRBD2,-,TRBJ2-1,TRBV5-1,TGCGCCAGCAGCTCGCGGGAGGGCCGATACAATGAGCAGTTCTTC,CASSSREGRYNEQFF
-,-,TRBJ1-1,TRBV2,TGTGCCAGCAGGGCCGACAGGAACACTGAAGCTTTCTTT,CASRADRNTEAFF
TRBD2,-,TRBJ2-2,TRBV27,TGTGCCAGCAGTTTATTGGCGGGAGTCGGGGAGCTGTTTTTT,CASSLLAGVGELFF
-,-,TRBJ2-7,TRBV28,TGTGCCAGCAGTTTCGTGTTCTCCTACGAGCAGTACTTC,CASSFVFSYEQYF
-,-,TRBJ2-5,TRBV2,TGTGCCAGCAGCGACGTCGGGTCCCAGTACTTC,CASSDVGSQYF
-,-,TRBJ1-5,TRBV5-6,TGTGCCAGCAGCTTGTCCAGGGCTCGAGATCAGCCCCAGCATTTT,CASSLSRARDQPQHF
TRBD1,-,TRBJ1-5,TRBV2,TGTGCCAGCGGGACTCTTTGGGACAGGGGGCAGAGCAATCAGCCCCAGCATTTT,CASGTLWDRGQSNQPQHF
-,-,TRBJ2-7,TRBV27,TGTGCCAGCAGTTTGAAAGGGGCAGGATACGAGCAGTACTTC,CASSLKGAGYEQYF
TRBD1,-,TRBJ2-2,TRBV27,TGTGCCAGCAGTTGGACAGGGGGAAACACCGGGGAGCTGTTTTTT,CASSWTGGNTGELFF
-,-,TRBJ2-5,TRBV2,TGTGCCAGCAGGCGGGTCCAAGAGACCCAGTACTTC,CASRRVQETQYF
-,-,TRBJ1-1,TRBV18,TGTGCCAGCTCACCCGGGGGAATGGTGAACACTGAAGCTTTCTTT,CASSPGGMVNTEAFF
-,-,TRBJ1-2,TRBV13,TGTGCCAGCAGCGTTTCCAGGGGAATGGACTATGGCTACACCTTC,CASSVSRGMDYGYTF
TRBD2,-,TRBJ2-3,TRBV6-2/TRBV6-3,TGTGCCAGCAGTTACTCGAGGGCCACTAGCGATGTGGAGACAGATACGCAGTATTTT,CASSYSRATSDVETDTQYF
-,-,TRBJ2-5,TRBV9,TGTGCCAGCAGCGTAGGAATGGGCTCAGAGACCCAGTACTTC,CASSVGMGSETQYF
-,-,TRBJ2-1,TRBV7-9,TGTGCCAGCAGCTTACTGGGAGGCGATGAGCAGTTCTTC,CASSLLGGDEQFF
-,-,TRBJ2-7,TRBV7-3,TGTGCCAGCAGGGAATTCGGGACCTACGAGCAGTACTTC,CASREFGTYEQYF
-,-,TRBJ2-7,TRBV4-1,TGCGCCAGCAGCCTCCCGACGGGGGGAGGAGGGGGTTTTGAGCAGTACTTC,CASSLPTGGGGGFEQYF
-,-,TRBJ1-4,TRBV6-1,TGTGCCAGCAGTGAAGGTGCGGGAGGACATGCAACTAATGAAAAACTGTTTTTT,CASSEGAGGHATNEKLFF
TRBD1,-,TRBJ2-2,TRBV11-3,TGTGCCAGCAGCTTAGGTCCCACAGGGGGCACCGGGGAGCTGTTTTTT,CASSLGPTGGTGELFF
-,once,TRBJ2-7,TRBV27,TGTGCCAGCAGCCGGACTCAAGGGCTCCTCGGGCAGTACTTC,CASSRTQGLLGQYF
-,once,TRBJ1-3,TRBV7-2,TGTGCCAGCAGCCGGGGGGTCCAAGCTGGAAACACCATATATTTT,CASSRGVQAGNTIYF
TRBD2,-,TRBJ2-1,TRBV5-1,TGCGCCAGCAGCTTGGCAGGTGCGGGAGGGCCGCTTGAGCAGTTCTTC,CASSLAGAGGPLEQFF
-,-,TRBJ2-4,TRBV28,TGTGCCAGCAGCGTGACCGGGTTCAAAAACATTCAGTACTTC,CASSVTGFKNIQYF
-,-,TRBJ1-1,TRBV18,TGTGCCAGCTCACCACCGGGGGCGTCCGGCACTGAAGCTTTCTTT,CASSPPGASGTEAFF
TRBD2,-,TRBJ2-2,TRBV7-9,TGTGCCAGCAGCTTAGAGCTAGCGGCCACCGGGGAGCTGTTTTTT,CASSLELAATGELFF